This T cell receptor beta chain originates from a study of cytomegalovirus exposure and HLA in healthy donors. Study-wide context: HLA-typed donors contributed some 87 million unique TCRs, which were held in an early data release.

This clone was detected once. Its antigen remains unidentified. 60 Vbeta and 13 Jbeta primers were used in PCR. Profiling relied on immunoSEQ multiplex PCR, and the TCRdb table lists in-frame clones only, not all of them. The profile shows fewer than 200,000 clones, 75% to 80% of them singletons. The CDR3 has 15 residues. Germline V gene lookup returns CDR1 SGHRS and CDR2 YFSETQ. Trimming pared 0 bases from V and 1 base from J, leaving 10 bases between. General observations from the study: Most TCR sequences were uncommon, yet certain public TCRs appeared in many donors.

Each donor was nominally healthy when sampled (though unrecorded immune exposures were likely). The sequencing sample was made of PBMCs. This sequence joins TRBV5-1 and TRBJ1-2; D ambiguous. This receptor was identified in a woman aged 45 to 65 in good health and CMV-seropositive. CDR3: CASSLGGVSNYGYTF. CDR3 nucleotides: TGCGCCAGCAGCTTGGGAGGCGTGAGTAACTATGGCTACACCTTC.